These 31 T cell receptor beta chains came from one sample sequenced in a study of cytomegalovirus exposure and HLA in healthy donors. Use of 60 Vbeta and 13 Jbeta primers characterized the PCR. The method was immunoSEQ multiplex PCR; TCRdb's version includes in-frame clones alone and lacks a portion of them. Of tens of thousands of clones listed, about half are singletons. The sequenced sample consisted of PBMCs. The source of these receptors is a woman in her 40s in good health and CMV-seropositive.

CDR3 residues: CASSLDQGSRSPLHF. CDR3 coding DNA: TGTGCCAGCAGCTTAGACCAGGGGTCGCGGTCACCCCTCCACTTT. This chain connects TRBV13 to TRBJ1-6; D is perhaps TRBD1 (6 bases). This CDR3 contains 15 residues. The V gene lost 1 base and the J gene lost 10 bases, with 14 bases spanning the gap. Germline V gene sequence: CDR1 PRHDT, CDR2 FYEKMQ (reference sequence).

The rearrangement links TRBV6-6 to TRBJ2-2; D not certain. The CDR3 extends over 11 amino acids. The germline V gene has CDR1 MNHNY and CDR2 SVGAGI (reference sequence). CDR3 in DNA: TGTGCGTTCTGGGCCGCCGGGGAGCTGTTTTTT. It encodes CAFWAAGELFF.

The chain employs TRBV29-1 and TRBJ2-3; TRBD1 aligns across 10 bases. The germline V gene has CDR1 SQVTM and CDR2 ANQGSEA. V dropped 6 bases and J dropped 2; count of bases not matched to a gene: 17. The length of the CDR3 is 18 residues. CDR3 DNA sequence: TGCAGCGTCCCGACAGGGGGCGATGGGGTTTGGCCCACAGATACGCAGTATTTT. This sequence encodes CSVPTGGDGVWPTDTQYF.

The chain links TRBV5-6 to TRBJ2-1, with TRBD2 matching 9 bases. This CDR3 spans 16 amino acids. Germline lookup yields CDR1 SGHDT and CDR2 YYEEEE. Losses at the gene ends were 3 bases for V and 5 bases for J; bases not matched to a gene: 9. CDR3 sequence reads: CASSSTGTSRDNEQFF. The CDR3 DNA sequence: TGTGCCAGCAGCTCTACCGGGACTAGCCGGGACAATGAGCAGTTCTTC.

This clone was observed a handful of times. The V gene is TRBV2, the J gene TRBJ1-2; 8 bases line up with TRBD1. Germline CDR1 and CDR2: SNHLY and FYNNEI. The CDR3 contains 14 residues. V lost 4 bases and J lost 4; bases outside the gene matches: 5. The CDR3 reads CASSVGRGPYGYTF. In DNA form, the CDR3 reads TGTGCCAGCAGTGTAGGCAGGGGGCCCTATGGCTACACCTTC.

V usage is TRBV7-9 and J usage is TRBJ1-1, with 11 positions matching TRBD1. This CDR3 comprises 15 residues. J was trimmed by 5 bases and V by 6 bases; bases with no gene match: 8. Germline CDR1 SEHNR, CDR2 FQNEAQ (reference sequence). CDR3 nucleotides: TGTGCCAGCAGGGGGGGGACAGGGGGGAGTACTGAAGCTTTCTTT. Translation gives CASRGGTGGSTEAFF.

This clone was observed a handful of times. The genes are TRBV30 and TRBJ2-5, with D maybe TRBD1 (6 bases). CDR1 and CDR2 from the germline V gene are GTSNPN and SVGIG (reference sequence). The V and J ends lost 4 bases and 4 bases respectively, with 22 bases between them. The length of the CDR3 is 16 residues. The CDR3 nucleotides are TGTGCCTGGAAAAGGACAGTAAGGAATGTGGTAGAGACCCAGTACTTC. Translated: CAWKRTVRNVVETQYF.

This rearrangement joins TRBV2 to TRBJ2-4, with 7 bases aligning to TRBD2. The germline V gene has CDR1 SNHLY and CDR2 FYNNEI. With 4 bases clipped from V and 6 bases from J, the junction kept 9 bases outside the gene matches. The CDR3 extends over 15 amino acids. The CDR3: CASSGRLAPGNIQYF. In nucleotides, the CDR3 is TGTGCCAGCAGTGGAAGACTAGCTCCGGGAAACATTCAGTACTTC.

Comment on this clone: An end of the junction differs from the germline gene, which may be a read error. The V gene is TRBV4-1, the J gene TRBJ2-2; TRBD2 is a possible D gene (6 bases). The CDR3 totals 17 residues. Germline V gene sequence: CDR1 MGHRA, CDR2 YSYEKL. The CDR3 protein is CASSQEHLLRRTGGLFF. Written as DNA, the CDR3 is TGCGCCAGCAGCCAAGAGCATCTACTCCGAAGGACCGGGGGGCTGTTTTTT.

This clone was recorded a few times. The chain recombines TRBV30 with TRBJ2-5, with D possibly being TRBD1 (6 bases). Between the trimmed V and J ends, which lost 5 bases and 1 base, there was a span of 14 bases. The CDR3 loop spans 14 amino acids. The germline V gene has CDR1 GTSNPN and CDR2 SVGIG (reference sequence). CDR3 sequence reads: CAWSRDIGQETQYF. In DNA form, the CDR3 reads TGTGCCTGGTCCCGGGACATAGGCCAAGAGACCCAGTACTTC.

This clone was seen just once. The V call is TRBV11-1, the J call TRBJ2-3; 7 bases are a match to TRBD1. The CDR3 runs 15 residues. V gave up 5 bases and J gave up 3 bases; unmatched junction bases: 8. Germline CDR1 and CDR2: SGHAT and FQDESV (reference sequence). The CDR3 sequence is CASSPDPGQTDTQYF. As DNA, the CDR3 is TGTGCCAGCAGCCCAGACCCGGGACAGACAGATACGCAGTATTTT.

This clone was seen only once. The gene calls are TRBV4-2 and TRBJ2-3; TRBD1 matches at 7 bases. From germline, CDR1 is LGHNA and CDR2 YNFKEQ. V gave up 5 bases and J gave up 1 base; unmatched junction bases: 6. The CDR3 totals 15 residues. The CDR3 DNA sequence: TGTGCCAGCAGCTCAGGGGACAGACGCACAGATACGCAGTATTTT. This gives the protein CASSSGDRRTDTQYF.

The chain employs TRBV30 and TRBJ2-5; possibly TRBD1 for D (6 bases). Germline CDR1 GTSNPN, CDR2 SVGIG (reference sequence). This CDR3 is 11 amino acids long. V was shortened by 3 bases and J by 4 bases, with 6 bases between the two germline ends. CDR3 loop: CAWRTGETQYF. The CDR3 bases are TGTGCCTGGAGGACAGGAGAGACCCAGTACTTC.

V and J are TRBV4-3 and TRBJ2-7; D is perhaps TRBD1 (6 bases). The CDR3 has 14 amino acids. V gave up 3 bases and J gave up 3 bases, with 12 bases separating them. Germline V gives CDR1 LGHNA, CDR2 YSLEER. The CDR3 protein is CASSHIRTDYEQYF. DNA of the CDR3: TGCGCCAGCAGCCATATACGGACAGACTACGAGCAGTACTTC.

This chain links TRBV4-2 with TRBJ2-7; the D is unclear. This CDR3 is 15 amino acids long. From germline, CDR1 is LGHNA and CDR2 YNFKEQ. The ends were cut back, 0 bases at V and 3 bases at J, with 12 bases in the middle. The DNA of the CDR3 is TGTGCCAGCAGCCAAGATGTTTACAGTCACTACGAGCAGTACTTC. It codes for CASSQDVYSHYEQYF.

The CDR3 DNA reads TGTGCCAGCAGTTCTCAGGGATTGAACACTGAAGCTTTCTTT. Protein sequence: CASSSQGLNTEAFF. The V gene is TRBV28, the J gene TRBJ1-1; the D gene is possibly TRBD1 (5 bases). This CDR3 comprises 14 residues. Germline CDR1 and CDR2: MDHEN and SYDVKM. V lost 4 bases and J lost 0, with 9 bases in between.

This clone was detected a few times. The J gene is TRBJ2-1, the V gene TRBV5-5, with no clear D. CDR1 is SGHKS, CDR2 YYEKEE, per germline (reference sequence). This CDR3 region has 13 residues. V gave up 3 bases and J gave up 2 bases, with 6 bases separating them. This chain's CDR3 is CASSSFPYNEQFF. CDR3 in DNA: TGTGCCAGCAGCTCGTTCCCCTACAATGAGCAGTTCTTC.

This rearrangement joins TRBV6-4 to TRBJ2-4; 9 bases align to TRBD1. Trimming removed 8 bases from V and 0 bases from J; junction bases left unmatched: 11. Germline values: CDR1 MRHNA, CDR2 SNTAGT. The CDR3 loop spans 17 amino acids. CDR3 coding DNA: TGTGCCAGCTTGGACAGGGGCGGGGATCTAGCCAAAAACATTCAGTACTTC. This encodes CASLDRGGDLAKNIQYF.

This clone was seen once. J is TRBJ2-2 and V is TRBV14, with 11 bases lining up with TRBD2. The CDR3 loop spans 16 amino acids. Trimming cost V 4 bases and J 3 bases; bases outside gene matches: 4. CDR1 and CDR2 from the germline V gene are SGHDN and FVKESK. The CDR3 sequence: CASSPRTSGYTGELFF. Here the CDR3 DNA reads TGTGCCAGCAGCCCCAGGACTAGCGGGTACACCGGGGAGCTGTTTTTT.

This clone showed up just a few times. The chain recombines TRBV11-2 with TRBJ2-5, with 7 positions matching TRBD1. With the DNA end fitting TRBJ2-7 better, the J assignment may be wrong. This CDR3 region has 15 residues. Germline values: CDR1 SGHAT, CDR2 FQNNGV. CDR3 region: CASSLDYRGPYEQYF. The DNA of the CDR3 is TGTGCCAGCAGCTTAGATTACAGGGGACCCTACGAGCAGTACTTC.

CDR3 in amino acids: CASITTGGRYEQYF. The CDR3 DNA follows: TGTGCCAGCATTACGACAGGGGGCCGGTACGAGCAGTACTTC. The chain recombines TRBV6-1 with TRBJ2-7, with TRBD1 identical over 10 bases. CDR3 length: 14 residues. Losses at the gene ends were 7 bases for V and 4 bases for J; bases not matched to a gene: 7. Germline V gene lookup returns CDR1 MNHNS and CDR2 SASEGT.

The V call is TRBV9, the J call TRBJ2-1, with 10 nucleotides matching TRBD2. J gave up 6 bases and V 0 bases, and 3 bases lay outside the gene matches. CDR1 and CDR2 from the germline V gene are SGDLS and YYNGEE. CDR3 length: 15 residues. CDR3 loop: CASSVAGLAINEQFF. The CDR3 coding sequence is TGTGCCAGCAGCGTAGCGGGACTAGCGATCAATGAGCAGTTCTTC.

The chain links TRBV4-2 to TRBJ1-2; 7 bases map to TRBD1. V lost 4 bases and J lost 4; bases outside the gene matches: 15. Germline CDR1 LGHNA, CDR2 YNFKEQ. This CDR3 region has 17 residues. The CDR3: CASSPGGRGRHAYGYTF. The CDR3, as DNA: TGTGCCAGCAGCCCAGGGGGACGAGGACGGCACGCCTATGGCTACACCTTC.

The rearrangement uses TRBV5-1 and TRBJ1-6; TRBD1 matches at 9 bases. This CDR3 is built from 14 residues. The germline gives CDR1 SGHRS, CDR2 YFSETQ. V lost 4 bases and J lost 15; bases outside the gene matches: 11. The CDR3 region has the DNA TGCGCCAGCAGCCCGGGGACAGGGCTGGACCTCCTCCACTTT. This gives the protein CASSPGTGLDLLHF.

The table lists this clone with a few counts. CDR3 protein: CASSPDVGGGAGNEQFF. The CDR3 DNA reads TGTGCCAGCAGCCCGGACGTGGGAGGGGGGGCCGGTAATGAGCAGTTCTTC. J is TRBJ2-1 and V is TRBV5-6; D is possibly TRBD2 (7 bases). V lost 4 bases and J lost 7, with 24 bases in between. The CDR3 loop spans 17 amino acids. The germline CDR1 and CDR2 sequences are SGHDT and YYEEEE.

This chain joins TRBV7-9 and TRBJ2-5, with 8 bases that match TRBD2. The J call could be wrong; TRBJ2-7 is a better fit for the DNA end. CDR1 SEHNR and CDR2 FQNEAQ come from the germline V gene (reference sequence). The CDR3 runs 14 residues. In DNA form, the CDR3 reads TGTGCCAGCAGCCAAGCGGGGGAGGTTTACGAGCAGTACTTC. The encoded protein is CASSQAGEVYEQYF.

The chain has TRBV7-2 and TRBJ2-7, with a possible D match to TRBD1 (5 bases). This CDR3 comprises 12 residues. Per germline, CDR1 SGHTA and CDR2 FQGNSA. V lost 3 bases to trimming and J lost 9 bases, with 12 bases between them. CDR3 protein: CASSFFSGWQYF. The CDR3 DNA follows: TGTGCCAGCAGCTTCTTCTCAGGGTGGCAGTACTTC. The whole variable domain, remainder taken from reference TRBV7-2 and TRBJ2-7, is GAGVSQSPSNKVTEKGKDVELRCDPISGHTALYWYRQSLGQGLEFLIYFQGNSAPDKSGLPSDRFSAERTGGSVSTLTIQRTQQEDSAVYLCASSFFSGWQYFGPGTRLTVT.

The J gene is TRBJ2-1, the V gene TRBV6-1; TRBD2 might be the D (5 bases). Trimming cost V 1 base and J 2 bases, with 9 bases left between them. Per germline, CDR1 MNHNS and CDR2 SASEGT. This CDR3 comprises 15 residues. This CDR3 is CASSEEETTYNEQFF. CDR3 DNA: TGTGCCAGCAGTGAAGAGGAGACTACCTACAATGAGCAGTTCTTC.

This clone was seen more than once but under ten times. The gene calls are TRBV9 and TRBJ1-1; weak D call: TRBD1 (6 bases). V lost 0 bases, J lost 5 bases, and 26 bases lay in between. The V gene's germline CDR1 is SGDLS and CDR2 YYNGEE. The CDR3 extends over 19 amino acids. The DNA of the CDR3 is TGTGCCAGCAGCGTAGACTTCATGGGGCCAGCAGGGGACGTAACTGAAGCTTTCTTT. It yields the protein CASSVDFMGPAGDVTEAFF.

The V call is TRBV27, the J call TRBJ1-2; TRBD1 matches at 9 bases. The V segment lost 6 bases and the J segment 2 bases; nucleotides outside the gene matches: 4. The CDR3 sequence is 14 residues long. CDR1 MNHEY and CDR2 SMNVEV come from the germline V gene (reference sequence). The CDR3 loop reads CASSVGQGNYGYTF. The CDR3 DNA reads TGTGCCAGCAGCGTCGGACAGGGGAACTATGGCTACACCTTC.

The chain carries TRBV2 and TRBJ2-1, with 12 bases fitting TRBD2. The CDR3 loop spans 14 amino acids. Germline trimming cut 5 bases from V and 14 bases from J; bases unmatched to any gene: 10. CDR1 and CDR2 (germline): SNHLY, FYNNEI. The CDR3 nucleotides read TGTGCCAGCAGTTGGACTAGCGGGGTGGCCGTAGAGTTCTTC. Residues: CASSWTSGVAVEFF.